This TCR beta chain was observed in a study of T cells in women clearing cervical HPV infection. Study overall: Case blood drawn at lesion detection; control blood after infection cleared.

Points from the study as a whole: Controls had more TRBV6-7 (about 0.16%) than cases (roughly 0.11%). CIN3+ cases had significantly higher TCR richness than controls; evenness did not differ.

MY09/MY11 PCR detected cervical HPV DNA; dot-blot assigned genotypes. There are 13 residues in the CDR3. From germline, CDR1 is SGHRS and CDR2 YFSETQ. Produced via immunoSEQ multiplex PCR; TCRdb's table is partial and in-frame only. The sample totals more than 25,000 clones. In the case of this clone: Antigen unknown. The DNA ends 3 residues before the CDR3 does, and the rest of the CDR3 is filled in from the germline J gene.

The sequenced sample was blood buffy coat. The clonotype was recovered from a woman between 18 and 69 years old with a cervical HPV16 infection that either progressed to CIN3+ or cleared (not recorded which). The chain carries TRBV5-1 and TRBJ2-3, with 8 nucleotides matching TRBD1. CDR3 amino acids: CASSGDRRTAQYF. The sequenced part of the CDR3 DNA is TGCGCCAGCAGCGGGGACAGGAGGACGGCG.